Presented here are 4 T cell receptor beta chains from one specimen sequenced in a study of blood T cell repertoires in COVID-19. Assay: immunoSEQ multiplex PCR; the TCRdb copy retains only in-frame clones and omits some. The data contain 96,000 or so clones, about 88% of them singletons. Sequenced input: peripheral blood. The receptors were gathered from a woman aged 80 or over with acute or convalescent COVID-19.

V is TRBV28 and J is TRBJ2-7; 7 nucleotides agree with TRBD1. CDR1 MDHEN and CDR2 SYDVKM come from the germline V gene. This CDR3 has 15 residues. The ends lost 5 bases at V and 1 base at J; junction bases unmatched: 8. The CDR3 reads CASSPNRGYSYEQYF. CDR3 DNA sequence: TGTGCCAGCAGTCCCAACAGGGGATATTCCTACGAGCAGTACTTC.

The rearrangement links TRBV7-3 to TRBJ2-1, with D possibly TRBD2 on 6 matching bases. Germline-derived CDR1 and CDR2 are SGHTA and FQGTGA. This CDR3 has 15 amino acids. V lost 5 bases, J lost 8 bases, and 19 bases lay in between. The CDR3 DNA follows: TGTGCCAGCAGCCCCGGGGAGGCTAGCCTGCATGAGCAGTTCTTC. Its translation: CASSPGEASLHEQFF.

This clone has just one count. The chain employs TRBV5-1 and TRBJ2-7; TRBD2 matches 11 bases. Unmatched junction bases numbered 5, after V lost 0 bases and J lost 6 bases. Per the germline V gene, CDR1 is SGHRS and CDR2 is YFSETQ. The CDR3 is made up of 15 amino acids. The CDR3 DNA sequence: TGCGCCAGCAGCTTGGAACTAGCGGGAGTGGGCGAGCAGTACTTC. It encodes CASSLELAGVGEQYF.

The chain combines TRBV20-1 with TRBJ2-3; D may correspond to TRBD1 or TRBD2 (5 bases each). Germline CDR1 and CDR2: DFQATT and SNEGSKA (reference sequence). V was cut by 3 bases and J by 2 bases, with 15 bases left in between. The CDR3 is 15 residues long. The CDR3 loop is CSASGGDYSTDTQYF. The DNA of the CDR3 is TGCAGTGCTAGTGGGGGAGACTATTCCACAGATACGCAGTATTTT.